Below, 23 T cell receptor beta chains from the same sample are listed, as sequenced in a study of CD8+ T cells in alopecia areata. Extraction and reverse transcription of RNA yielded cDNA as the sequencing template. Sequencing was performed with immunoSEQ multiplex PCR; in TCRdb, only in-frame clones are kept and a portion is missing. The sample has fewer than 80,000 clones, approximately 64% seen once. The material sequenced was CD8+ T cells sorted from blood, taken at week 0. The receptors derive from a human donor with alopecia areata.

This chain links TRBV5-1 with TRBJ1-1, with D possibly TRBD1 on 5 matching bases. Germline V CDR1 and CDR2: SGHRS, YFSETQ. The CDR3 has 14 residues. V was trimmed by 6 bases and J by 0 bases, leaving 12 bases between them. CDR3: CASTTTDMNTEAFF. CDR3 DNA sequence: TGCGCCAGCACTACGACAGACATGAACACTGAAGCTTTCTTT.

This chain connects TRBV9 to TRBJ1-1; D is possibly TRBD1 (6 bases). This CDR3 is 14 amino acids long. The germline V and J ends were trimmed by 2 bases and 1 base, with 9 bases remaining between them. Germline CDR1 is SGDLS and CDR2 is YYNGEE. CDR3 sequence (DNA): TGTGCCAGCAGCGTGGAGACAGGGAACACTGAAGCTTTCTTT. Its protein product is CASSVETGNTEAFF.

This clone showed up just a few times. V usage is TRBV10-3 and J usage is TRBJ2-7; no reliable D call. The length of the CDR3 is 12 residues. Trimming pared 7 bases from V and 2 bases from J, leaving 9 bases between. Germline loops: CDR1 ENHRY, CDR2 SYGVKD. Here the CDR3 reads CAIKPSPYEQYF. The CDR3, as DNA: TGTGCCATCAAGCCAAGCCCCTACGAGCAGTACTTC.

The chain carries TRBV27 and TRBJ2-1; 7 bases are a match to TRBD1. The CDR3 is made up of 15 amino acids. V was clipped by 1 base and J by 7 bases; unmatched bases: 7. CDR1 MNHEY and CDR2 SMNVEV come from the germline V gene (reference sequence). DNA of the CDR3: TGTGCCAGCAGTTTATACGGCAGGGGGTCAAATGAGCAGTTCTTC. Amino acids: CASSLYGRGSNEQFF.

This sequence joins TRBV7-9 and TRBJ2-7; possible D gene TRBD1, 6 bases. Germline V gene data show CDR1 as SEHNR and CDR2 as FQNEAQ (reference sequence). V lost 5 bases and J lost 3, with 11 bases in between. CDR3 length equals 13 residues. CDR3 protein: CASSRTGFYEQYF. The CDR3 bases are TGTGCCAGCAGCAGAACAGGGTTCTACGAGCAGTACTTC.

The chain links TRBV4-1 to TRBJ2-3; no clear D gene. Germline CDR1 and CDR2: MGHRA and YSYEKL. V was shortened by 0 bases and J by 2 bases, with 12 bases between the two germline ends. The CDR3 is 16 amino acids. This CDR3 is CASSQDGSRPTDTQYF. In nucleotides, the CDR3 is TGCGCCAGCAGCCAAGACGGTAGCAGACCCACAGATACGCAGTATTTT.

This clone showed up just a few times. The chain uses TRBV5-1 and TRBJ1-1; 8 positions match TRBD1. The V segment lost 4 bases and the J segment 0 bases; nucleotides outside the gene matches: 2. The CDR3 has 14 residues. Germline values: CDR1 SGHRS, CDR2 YFSETQ. DNA for the CDR3: TGCGCCAGCAGCGCCAGGGGGCTGAACACTGAAGCTTTCTTT. Its protein product is CASSARGLNTEAFF.

J is TRBJ2-7 and V is TRBV30; D is unresolved. V gave up 3 bases and J gave up 0 bases, with 6 bases separating them. This CDR3 has 12 amino acids. Germline lookup yields CDR1 GTSNPN and CDR2 SVGIG (reference sequence). CDR3 region: CAWSGGSYEQYF. In DNA, the CDR3 is TGTGCCTGGAGCGGCGGCTCCTACGAGCAGTACTTC.

The J gene is TRBJ1-5, the V gene TRBV19, with 9 bases fitting TRBD1. In germline, CDR1 is LNHDA, CDR2 SQIVND (reference sequence). The CDR3 contains 16 residues. The V and J ends lost 1 base and 5 bases, in that order; junction bases with no gene match: 6. The CDR3 DNA reads TGTGCCAGTAGTATAGTATCGGGACAGGGTTATCAGCCCCAGCATTTT. Translation gives CASSIVSGQGYQPQHF.

This clone was picked up a small number of times. CDR3 in amino acids: CASSLRTGGEGGYTF. The CDR3 nucleotides are TGTGCCAGCAGCCTGCGGACAGGTGGGGAAGGCGGCTACACCTTC. V usage is TRBV4-2 and J usage is TRBJ1-2, with 7 bases aligning to TRBD1. The germline CDR1 and CDR2 sequences are LGHNA and YNFKEQ. This CDR3 spans 15 amino acids. Trimming removed 4 bases from V and 8 bases from J; junction bases left unmatched: 13.

The rearrangement joins TRBV7-9 to TRBJ2-1; 11 nucleotides match TRBD1. The CDR3 extends over 15 amino acids. Germline assignment: CDR1 SEHNR and CDR2 FQNEAQ (reference sequence). J was trimmed by 4 bases and V by 5 bases; bases with no gene match: 4. The CDR3 sequence: CASSRGQGAYNEQFF. CDR3 DNA: TGTGCCAGCAGCCGAGGACAGGGGGCTTACAATGAGCAGTTCTTC.

This clone was picked up one time. J is TRBJ2-7 and V is TRBV27; the match to TRBD1 covers 8 bases. The CDR3 is 15 residues long. The junction had 8 bases not matched to a gene; V was cut back by 5 bases and J by 2 bases. Germline values: CDR1 MNHEY, CDR2 SMNVEV (reference sequence). In DNA, the CDR3 is TGTGCCAGCAGTCCGAGGACAGGGACAGCCTACGAGCAGTACTTC. This encodes CASSPRTGTAYEQYF.

V usage is TRBV7-2 and J usage is TRBJ1-1; D not resolved. This CDR3 region has 15 residues. Trimming shortened V by 1 base and J by 3 bases, and 12 bases separated the two germline ends. Germline V CDR1 and CDR2: SGHTA, FQGNSA. CDR3: CASSLGTEGYTEAFF. CDR3 bases: TGTGCCAGCAGCTTAGGTACTGAGGGATACACTGAAGCTTTCTTT.

This sequence joins TRBV6-5 and TRBJ1-3; D may be TRBD1 (5 bases). Trimming stripped 6 bases from V and 0 bases from J, with 12 bases between. CDR3 length equals 15 residues. Germline CDR1 and CDR2: MNHEY and SVGAGI. The CDR3: CASSRQTSSGNTIYF. The CDR3 coding sequence is TGTGCCAGCAGCAGACAGACGAGCTCTGGAAACACCATATATTTT.

The chain carries TRBV5-1 and TRBJ2-1, with D unclear. Trimming left V 8 bases short and J 7 bases short, with 25 bases between. The CDR3 runs to 16 residues. Germline V CDR1 and CDR2: SGHRS, YFSETQ. The CDR3 is CASTPTVHTARNEQFF. The CDR3 DNA reads TGCGCCAGTACTCCGACTGTTCATACAGCTCGGAATGAGCAGTTCTTC. The variable domain in full, completed from reference TRBV5-1 and TRBJ2-1, reads KAGVTQTPRYLIKTRGQQVTLSCSPISGHRSVSWYQQTPGQGLQFLFEYFSETQRNKGNFPGRFSGRQFSNSRSEMNVSTLELGDSALYLCASTPTVHTARNEQFFGPGTRLTVL.

Concerning this clone: Other DNA sequences in this sample translate to the same CDR3. The rearrangement links TRBV5-6 to TRBJ2-2, with D unclear. This CDR3 has 13 amino acids. V lost 1 base, J lost 4 bases, and 5 bases lay in between. From germline, CDR1 is SGHDT and CDR2 YYEEEE. This CDR3 is CASSLLGTGELFF. The CDR3 DNA follows: TGTGCCAGCAGCTTGCTGGGCACCGGGGAGCTGTTTTTT.

V and J are TRBV7-3 and TRBJ2-7; TRBD2 aligns across 8 bases. The CDR3 sequence is 15 residues long. Germline V gene sequence: CDR1 SGHTA, CDR2 FQGTGA. Unmatched junction bases numbered 6, after V lost 5 bases and J lost 0 bases. CDR3 DNA: TGTGCCAGCAGCCTCGACGGGAGGGGCTCCTACGAGCAGTACTTC. This codes for CASSLDGRGSYEQYF.

This clone showed up just a few times. This sequence joins TRBV6-1 and TRBJ2-3; D is perhaps TRBD1 or TRBD2 (5 bases each). V lost 0 bases and J lost 2, with 12 bases in between. Germline V CDR1 and CDR2: MNHNS, SASEGT. This CDR3 contains 16 residues. CDR3 nucleotides: TGTGCCAGCAGTGAAGCGTCTGAGGGGCCCACAGATACGCAGTATTTT. The encoded protein is CASSEASEGPTDTQYF.

The DNA for the CDR3 is TGTGCCAGCAGCTTAGCGGGGGGGCGTGAGACCCAGTACTTC. Its translation is CASSLAGGRETQYF. The chain combines TRBV5-4 with TRBJ2-5, with TRBD2 matching 10 bases. V shed 2 bases, J shed 5 bases, and the junction held 3 bases outside the gene matches. This CDR3 spans 14 amino acids. Per germline, CDR1 SGHNT and CDR2 YYREEE (reference sequence).

This clone was seen only a few times. The V and J genes are TRBV7-9 and TRBJ1-5; D gene ambiguous. The CDR3 covers 15 residues. V lost 3 bases to trimming and J lost 2 bases, with 11 bases between them. Germline-derived CDR1 and CDR2 are SEHNR and FQNEAQ (reference sequence). The CDR3: CASSLGEGGNQPQHF. CDR3 bases: TGTGCCAGCAGCTTGGGTGAGGGCGGCAATCAGCCCCAGCATTTT.

The chain has TRBV30 and TRBJ1-1; 8 bases align to TRBD1. Germline CDR1 reads GTSNPN; CDR2 reads SVGIG (reference sequence). J was trimmed by 6 bases and V by 6 bases; bases with no gene match: 9. The length of the CDR3 is 13 residues. Written as DNA, the CDR3 is TGTGCCTGCCCGGACAGGGTTGGGGCTGAAGCTTTCTTT. Its protein is CACPDRVGAEAFF.

CDR3 sequence reads: CAWSVAGGNIQYF. CDR3 in DNA: TGTGCCTGGAGTGTAGCAGGGGGCAACATTCAGTACTTC. The chain links TRBV30 to TRBJ2-4; 8 nucleotides agree with TRBD1. Germline V gene lookup returns CDR1 GTSNPN and CDR2 SVGIG (reference sequence). After removal of 0 bases from V and 7 bases from J, the junction contained 2 bases not matched to a gene. The CDR3 spans 13 residues.

CDR3 in amino acids: CASSGFEGYGYNEQFF. CDR3 DNA sequence: TGTGCCAGCAGTGGATTCGAGGGGTACGGATACAATGAGCAGTTCTTC. The chain combines TRBV2 with TRBJ2-1; TRBD1 or TRBD2 may be the D gene (5 bases each). CDR1 is SNHLY, CDR2 FYNNEI, per germline. With 4 bases removed from V and 4 bases from J, the gap between germline ends came to 17 bases. CDR3 length: 16 amino acids. Combining the CDR3 with reference TRBV2 and TRBJ2-1 gives the whole variable domain EPEVTQTPSHQVTQMGQEVILRCVPISNHLYFYWYRQILGQKVEFLVSFYNNEISEKSEIFDDQFSVERPDGSNFTLKIRSTKLEDSAMYFCASSGFEGYGYNEQFFGPGTRLTVL.